This is a list of T cell receptor beta chains from one sample in a study of blood T cell repertoires in COVID-19. Some clones are missing from TCRdb's copy, which holds only in-frame ones; the method was immunoSEQ multiplex PCR. This sample has tens of thousands of clones; 75% to 90% occur once, and the top ten carry about 16%. The material sequenced was peripheral blood. These receptors were taken from a woman aged 80 or older with active or convalescent COVID-19. Both conserved end residues are part of each CDR3. A D gene is named only where the DNA matches it firmly. The size entry is marked missing in some rows and otherwise reads once, few, many or a size class.

cdr3_nt: TGTGCCAGCAGCTTAGTAGCGACGAACACTGAAGCTTTCTTT
cdr3_aa: CASSLVATNTEAFF
d_call: .
j_call: TRBJ1-1
clone_size: .
v_call: TRBV7-8

cdr3_nt: TGTGCCAGCAGCTTAGAACTAGCGGGAGGGTGGCAAAGTAATGAGCAGTTCTTC
cdr3_aa: CASSLELAGGWQSNEQFF
d_call: TRBD2
j_call: TRBJ2-1
clone_size: few
v_call: TRBV7-2

cdr3_nt: TGTGCCAGCAGCCACACGCGGGGTAAAGCTTTCTTT
cdr3_aa: CASSHTRGKAFF
d_call: .
j_call: TRBJ1-1
clone_size: .
v_call: TRBV6-5

cdr3_nt: TGTGCCAGCAGCTTAATTCAGGACGAGCAGTACTTC
cdr3_aa: CASSLIQDEQYF
d_call: .
j_call: TRBJ2-7
clone_size: many
v_call: TRBV7-9

cdr3_nt: TGTGCCAGCAGTTACTTATACAGCTCTACTAATGAAAAACTGTTTTTT
cdr3_aa: CASSYLYSSTNEKLFF
d_call: .
j_call: TRBJ1-4
clone_size: .
v_call: TRBV6-2/TRBV6-3

cdr3_nt: TGTGCCAGCAGCTTGGGACTAGCGGGAGGGCCGGAAGAGACCCAGTACTTC
cdr3_aa: CASSLGLAGGPEETQYF
d_call: TRBD2
j_call: TRBJ2-5
clone_size: .
v_call: TRBV5-4

cdr3_nt: TGTGCCAGCAGCCCGCAAGGGACAAACAGGGGCTACACCTTC
cdr3_aa: CASSPQGTNRGYTF
d_call: .
j_call: TRBJ1-2
clone_size: .
v_call: TRBV7-2

cdr3_nt: TGTGCCAGCAGCTTCGCTAGCGGCCCTTACGAGCAGTACTTC
cdr3_aa: CASSFASGPYEQYF
d_call: TRBD2
j_call: TRBJ2-7
clone_size: few
v_call: TRBV11-3

cdr3_nt: TGCGCCAGCAGACATGGACGGGACAGGGTGCCAGATACGCAGTATTTT
cdr3_aa: CASRHGRDRVPDTQYF
d_call: TRBD1
j_call: TRBJ2-3
clone_size: .
v_call: TRBV5-1

cdr3_nt: TGTGCCAGCAGTTACCCTCAGTATCGGGGTTTCGATCAGCCCCAGCATTTT
cdr3_aa: CASSYPQYRGFDQPQHF
d_call: .
j_call: TRBJ1-5
clone_size: .
v_call: TRBV6-2/TRBV6-3

cdr3_nt: TGTGCCACCAGCAGGGAGGACCTAGCGGGAGGCGAGCAGTACTTC
cdr3_aa: CATSREDLAGGEQYF
d_call: TRBD2
j_call: TRBJ2-7
clone_size: .
v_call: TRBV15

cdr3_nt: TGTGCCAGTGGACAGGGGCTCAGTCAGCCCCAGCATTTT
cdr3_aa: CASGQGLSQPQHF
d_call: TRBD1
j_call: TRBJ1-5
clone_size: .
v_call: TRBV19

cdr3_nt: TGTGCCAGCCAAACAGGGGGTAGCTACGAGCAGTACTTC
cdr3_aa: CASQTGGSYEQYF
d_call: TRBD1
j_call: TRBJ2-7
clone_size: .
v_call: TRBV12-3/TRBV12-4

cdr3_nt: TGTGCCTGGAGCCGACAGCCCGGAAACGAGCAGTACTTC
cdr3_aa: CAWSRQPGNEQYF
d_call: .
j_call: TRBJ2-7
clone_size: .
v_call: TRBV30

cdr3_nt: TGTGCCAGCAGCCCTGATGACAGGGGAGTAGGAGATACGCAGTATTTT
cdr3_aa: CASSPDDRGVGDTQYF
d_call: TRBD1
j_call: TRBJ2-3
clone_size: .
v_call: TRBV7-9

cdr3_nt: TGTGCCAGCAGTTCAGACAGGGACCAGCCCCAGCATTTT
cdr3_aa: CASSSDRDQPQHF
d_call: TRBD1
j_call: TRBJ1-5
clone_size: .
v_call: TRBV7-8

cdr3_nt: TGTGCCAGCAGCTTTAGCCGGAACAATGAGCAGTTCTTC
cdr3_aa: CASSFSRNNEQFF
d_call: .
j_call: TRBJ2-1
clone_size: .
v_call: TRBV11-2

cdr3_nt: TGTGCCAGCAGCTTAGGACCGCAGGGGAACGAGCAGTACTTC
cdr3_aa: CASSLGPQGNEQYF
d_call: .
j_call: TRBJ2-7
clone_size: .
v_call: TRBV11-2

cdr3_nt: TGTGCCAGCAGCCAAACGACAGCTGATCAGCCCCAGCATTTT
cdr3_aa: CASSQTTADQPQHF
d_call: .
j_call: TRBJ1-5
clone_size: few
v_call: TRBV4-2

cdr3_nt: TGTGCCATCAGCCGACGACAACCGGGACAGGCGAACACTGAAGCTTTCTTT
cdr3_aa: CAISRRQPGQANTEAFF
d_call: TRBD1
j_call: TRBJ1-1
clone_size: .
v_call: TRBV10-3

cdr3_nt: TGTGCCTGGACCTCGGGGTTGGAGCAGTTCTTC
cdr3_aa: CAWTSGLEQFF
d_call: .
j_call: TRBJ2-1
clone_size: .
v_call: TRBV30

cdr3_nt: TGTGCCAGCAGCCGGGCGTGGGCAGGGGAGAACACTGAAGCTTTCTTT
cdr3_aa: CASSRAWAGENTEAFF
d_call: .
j_call: TRBJ1-1
clone_size: .
v_call: TRBV4-2

cdr3_nt: TGTGCCAGCAGCTTGAGCTTCGAGCAGTACTTC
cdr3_aa: CASSLSFEQYF
d_call: .
j_call: TRBJ2-7
clone_size: once
v_call: TRBV5-6

cdr3_nt: TGTGCCAGCAGCTTAGGTCCGGGAGGGCACAATGAGCAGTTCTTC
cdr3_aa: CASSLGPGGHNEQFF
d_call: TRBD2
j_call: TRBJ2-1
clone_size: .
v_call: TRBV11-3

cdr3_nt: TGTGCCAGCAGATCCACCGGGACAGGGTATAGCTCCTACAATGAGCAGTTCTTC
cdr3_aa: CASRSTGTGYSSYNEQFF
d_call: TRBD1
j_call: TRBJ2-1
clone_size: once
v_call: TRBV28

cdr3_nt: TGTGCCAGCAGCGTTTCAGAGGACAGCTTAGTAGGAAACACCATATATTTT
cdr3_aa: CASSVSEDSLVGNTIYF
d_call: .
j_call: TRBJ1-3
clone_size: .
v_call: TRBV9

cdr3_nt: TGTGCCTGGAGTGGCGCCTACGAGCAGTACTTC
cdr3_aa: CAWSGAYEQYF
d_call: .
j_call: TRBJ2-7
clone_size: few
v_call: TRBV30

cdr3_nt: TGTGCCAGCAGCACCGGACAGGGTCTCCCCGGGGAGCAGTACTTC
cdr3_aa: CASSTGQGLPGEQYF
d_call: TRBD1
j_call: TRBJ2-7
clone_size: .
v_call: TRBV9

cdr3_nt: TGTGCCAGCAGTTTATGGGGGACTAGCTCTTACAATGAGCAGTTCTTC
cdr3_aa: CASSLWGTSSYNEQFF
d_call: TRBD2
j_call: TRBJ2-1
clone_size: once
v_call: TRBV28